This is a list of T cell receptor beta chains from one sample in a study of post-analysis software for immune sequencing data. One entry per CDR3 protein results from TCRdb running MiXCR on the PCR reads. Found here are about half a million distinct CDR3 sequences, over 35% of them singletons; the top ten hold about 12%. Sequenced sample: blood. The source of these receptors is a girl aged 5-17 years with multiple sclerosis. The CDR3 runs from the conserved cysteine through the conserved F or W. A D gene is named only where the DNA matches it firmly. The size of a clone is reported for some rows only, either as once, few or many, or as a class for expanded clones.

v_gene: TRBV20-1
j_gene: TRBJ1-6
d_gene: TRBD1
abundance: NA
CDR3nt: TGCAGTGCTAGAGATCGATACAGGGGTTCACCCCTCCACTTT
CDR3aa: CSARDRYRGSPLHF

v_gene: TRBV15
j_gene: TRBJ1-4
d_gene: NA
abundance: few
CDR3nt: TGTGCCACCAGCAGAGATCCCTTGTCTAATGAAAAACTGTTTTTT
CDR3aa: CATSRDPLSNEKLFF

v_gene: TRBV27
j_gene: TRBJ1-1
d_gene: NA
abundance: NA
CDR3nt: TGTGCCAGCAGTTCCCTACCGGTGAGAGATGGAGCTTTCTTT
CDR3aa: CASSSLPVRDGAFF

v_gene: TRBV28
j_gene: TRBJ2-7
d_gene: NA
abundance: NA
CDR3nt: TGTGCCAGCAGTTTCCCCTCTAGCGAGAGCTCCTACGAGCAGTACTTC
CDR3aa: CASSFPSSESSYEQYF

v_gene: TRBV3-1
j_gene: TRBJ2-3
d_gene: NA
abundance: NA
CDR3nt: TGTGCCAGCAGCCAAGAGCCCCGCCGTACAGCTACGCAGTATTTT
CDR3aa: CASSQEPRRTATQYF

v_gene: TRBV29-1
j_gene: TRBJ2-5
d_gene: NA
abundance: few
CDR3nt: TGCAGCGTTGAAGGGACCCCCGGACGGGAGACCCAGTACTTC
CDR3aa: CSVEGTPGRETQYF

v_gene: TRBV20-1
j_gene: TRBJ2-2
d_gene: NA
abundance: NA
CDR3nt: TGCAGTGCTAGGGTCACCGGGGAGCTGTTTTTT
CDR3aa: CSARVTGELFF

v_gene: TRBV7-2
j_gene: TRBJ2-2
d_gene: TRBD2
abundance: NA
CDR3nt: TGTGCCAGCAGCCCAGGACTAGCGGGAGAGGTGGGCACCGGGGAGCTGTTTTTT
CDR3aa: CASSPGLAGEVGTGELFF

v_gene: TRBV29-1
j_gene: TRBJ2-7
d_gene: NA
abundance: few
CDR3nt: TGCAGCGTTGAAGAGTCAGCCTACGAGCAGTACTTC
CDR3aa: CSVEESAYEQYF

v_gene: TRBV4-2
j_gene: TRBJ2-1
d_gene: TRBD2
abundance: NA
CDR3nt: TGTGCCAGCAGCCCACATGAAGCGGGAGAGGGATATGAGCAGTTCTTC
CDR3aa: CASSPHEAGEGYEQFF

v_gene: TRBV29-1
j_gene: TRBJ2-1
d_gene: TRBD2
abundance: NA
CDR3nt: TGCAGCGGATCGACTAGCGGGAGCAGGGGTGAGCAGTTCTTC
CDR3aa: CSGSTSGSRGEQFF

v_gene: TRBV4-2
j_gene: TRBJ2-1
d_gene: TRBD2
abundance: NA
CDR3nt: TGTGCCAGCAGCCAAGGACTAGCGGGAGTCTTCGATGAGCAGTTCTTC
CDR3aa: CASSQGLAGVFDEQFF

v_gene: TRBV9
j_gene: TRBJ2-7
d_gene: TRBD2
abundance: few
CDR3nt: TGTGCCAGCAGCAGCGGGGTCGAGCCCTACGAGCAGTACTTC
CDR3aa: CASSSGVEPYEQYF

v_gene: TRBV7-2
j_gene: TRBJ2-1
d_gene: TRBD2
abundance: NA
CDR3nt: TGTGCCAGCAGCATTGGACTAGCGGGTAATGAGCAGTTCTTC
CDR3aa: CASSIGLAGNEQFF

v_gene: TRBV5-1
j_gene: TRBJ2-3
d_gene: TRBD2
abundance: NA
CDR3nt: TGCGCCAACAGCTATGGACTAGCGGTGCGCACAGATACGCAGTATTTT
CDR3aa: CANSYGLAVRTDTQYF

v_gene: TRBV7-9
j_gene: TRBJ2-1
d_gene: TRBD1
abundance: many
CDR3nt: TGTGCCAGCCAGGGACAGCTAATCTACAATGAGCAGTTCTTC
CDR3aa: CASQGQLIYNEQFF

v_gene: TRBV27
j_gene: TRBJ2-7
d_gene: NA
abundance: NA
CDR3nt: TGTGCCAGCAGGCGGGGCAGGGGAAACGAGCAGTACTTC
CDR3aa: CASRRGRGNEQYF

v_gene: TRBV6-2/TRBV6-3
j_gene: TRBJ2-1
d_gene: TRBD2
abundance: few
CDR3nt: TGTGCCAGCGGACTAGCGGGATACAATGAGCAGTTCTTC
CDR3aa: CASGLAGYNEQFF

v_gene: TRBV27
j_gene: TRBJ2-7
d_gene: TRBD1
abundance: few
CDR3nt: TGTGCCAGCAGTAGAGGTTTTCCCGGGACAGGGAGCTACGAGCAGTACTTC
CDR3aa: CASSRGFPGTGSYEQYF

v_gene: TRBV20-1
j_gene: TRBJ1-3
d_gene: NA
abundance: NA
CDR3nt: TGCAAGCCCGACAAAAGCTCTGGAAACACCATATATTTT
CDR3aa: CKPDKSSGNTIYF

v_gene: TRBV5-1
j_gene: TRBJ2-3
d_gene: TRBD2
abundance: NA
CDR3nt: TGCGCCAGCAGCTTGGTTGGCGGGAGGGCCGGAGATACGCAGTATTTT
CDR3aa: CASSLVGGRAGDTQYF

v_gene: TRBV28
j_gene: TRBJ1-5
d_gene: NA
abundance: few
CDR3nt: TGTGCCAGCAGTTTTACAGGGACCAATCAGCCCCAGCATTTT
CDR3aa: CASSFTGTNQPQHF

v_gene: TRBV29-1
j_gene: TRBJ2-7
d_gene: TRBD2
abundance: NA
CDR3nt: TGCAGCGTTGAAGCAGGGCCTAGCGGGAACTACGAGCAGTACTTC
CDR3aa: CSVEAGPSGNYEQYF

v_gene: TRBV15
j_gene: TRBJ2-7
d_gene: TRBD1
abundance: NA
CDR3nt: TGTGCCACCAGCAACCAAGGGACAGGCCGGGGCAACGAGCAGTACTTC
CDR3aa: CATSNQGTGRGNEQYF

v_gene: TRBV4-1
j_gene: TRBJ2-7
d_gene: NA
abundance: NA
CDR3nt: TGCGCCAGCAGCCGAACGGAGGCCTACGAGCAGTACTTC
CDR3aa: CASSRTEAYEQYF

v_gene: TRBV7-2
j_gene: TRBJ1-2
d_gene: NA
abundance: NA
CDR3nt: TGTGCCAGCAGCTTAGGGGCAGATGGCTACACCTTC
CDR3aa: CASSLGADGYTF

v_gene: TRBV12-3/TRBV12-4
j_gene: TRBJ2-7
d_gene: TRBD1
abundance: NA
CDR3nt: TGTGCCAGCAGTTTCGGGGCAGGGGGCCCCTACGAGCAGTACTTC
CDR3aa: CASSFGAGGPYEQYF

v_gene: TRBV15
j_gene: TRBJ2-7
d_gene: TRBD2
abundance: few
CDR3nt: TGTGCCACCAGCAGACCAAGGGCCACTAGCGGGAGAGGATACGAGCAGTACTTC
CDR3aa: CATSRPRATSGRGYEQYF

v_gene: TRBV5-1
j_gene: TRBJ2-5
d_gene: NA
abundance: many
CDR3nt: TGCGCCAGCAGCTTGGGGAGGGCGGAGACCCAGTACTTC
CDR3aa: CASSLGRAETQYF

v_gene: TRBV28
j_gene: TRBJ1-4
d_gene: NA
abundance: NA
CDR3nt: TGTGCCAGCACCCCCCCAGGGTCTAATGAAAAACTGTTTTTT
CDR3aa: CASTPPGSNEKLFF

v_gene: TRBV7-8
j_gene: TRBJ1-2
d_gene: TRBD1
abundance: NA
CDR3nt: TGTGCCAGCAGCTCCCATAAGGGGGCATATGGCTACACCTTC
CDR3aa: CASSSHKGAYGYTF

v_gene: TRBV6-5
j_gene: TRBJ2-5
d_gene: NA
abundance: NA
CDR3nt: TGTGCCAGCAGGCGGGGGCCCCAAGAGACCCAGTACTTC
CDR3aa: CASRRGPQETQYF

v_gene: TRBV20-1
j_gene: TRBJ2-6
d_gene: NA
abundance: NA
CDR3nt: TGCAGTGCTAGCGCACCTTGGACAACACGCTCTGGGGCCAACGTCCTGACTTTC
CDR3aa: CSASAPWTTRSGANVLTF

v_gene: TRBV29-1
j_gene: TRBJ1-2
d_gene: NA
abundance: few
CDR3nt: TGCAGCGTTGAAGATCAGGGGTTTACCTATGGCTACACCTTC
CDR3aa: CSVEDQGFTYGYTF

v_gene: TRBV2
j_gene: TRBJ2-7
d_gene: NA
abundance: NA
CDR3nt: TGTGCCAGCAGCCGGGACGGCTGGACTCTCGAGCAGTACTTC
CDR3aa: CASSRDGWTLEQYF

v_gene: TRBV20-1
j_gene: TRBJ2-7
d_gene: NA
abundance: NA
CDR3nt: TGCAGTGCTCTTGGCCGGGGCAGCTCCTACGAGCAGTACTTC
CDR3aa: CSALGRGSSYEQYF

v_gene: TRBV6-5
j_gene: TRBJ2-5
d_gene: TRBD1
abundance: NA
CDR3nt: TGTGCCAGCAGTTACCAAGGGGGCGGGGAGACCCAGTACTTC
CDR3aa: CASSYQGGGETQYF

v_gene: TRBV12-5
j_gene: TRBJ2-6
d_gene: NA
abundance: NA
CDR3nt: TGTGCTAGGGCCAGCTCTGGGGCCAACGTCCCGACTTTC
CDR3aa: CARASSGANVPTF

v_gene: TRBV2
j_gene: TRBJ2-1
d_gene: NA
abundance: NA
CDR3nt: TGTGCCAGCAGTGGCCTTAGCGGCTTATACAATGAGCAGTTCTTC
CDR3aa: CASSGLSGLYNEQFF

v_gene: TRBV6-1
j_gene: TRBJ2-1
d_gene: TRBD2
abundance: NA
CDR3nt: TGTGCCAGCAGTGCTGCTAGCGGGACCTACAATGAGCAGTTCTTC
CDR3aa: CASSAASGTYNEQFF

v_gene: TRBV20-1
j_gene: TRBJ2-1
d_gene: TRBD2
abundance: many
CDR3nt: TGCAGTGCTGCAGCGGGAGCGTCCTACAATGAGCAGTTCTTC
CDR3aa: CSAAAGASYNEQFF

v_gene: TRBV20-1
j_gene: TRBJ2-5
d_gene: TRBD2
abundance: NA
CDR3nt: TGCAGTGCTGGGACTAATCAAGAGACCCAGTACTTC
CDR3aa: CSAGTNQETQYF

v_gene: TRBV6-4
j_gene: TRBJ2-3
d_gene: TRBD2
abundance: few
CDR3nt: TGTGCCAGCAGTGACGCGGGAGGGACCACAGATACGCAGTATTTT
CDR3aa: CASSDAGGTTDTQYF

v_gene: TRBV20-1
j_gene: TRBJ2-3
d_gene: TRBD1
abundance: NA
CDR3nt: TGCAGTGCCTCCCAGGGGGCGGTGAGCACAGATACGCAGTATTTT
CDR3aa: CSASQGAVSTDTQYF

v_gene: TRBV6-5
j_gene: TRBJ2-7
d_gene: NA
abundance: few
CDR3nt: TGTGCCAGCAGTCCCGGGACGGGGACCTTCTACGAGCAGTACTTC
CDR3aa: CASSPGTGTFYEQYF

v_gene: TRBV24-1
j_gene: TRBJ1-2
d_gene: NA
abundance: NA
CDR3nt: TGTGCCACCAGTGATTTGAGGCCCCCCGGGGACACCTTC
CDR3aa: CATSDLRPPGDTF